This TCR beta chain was sequenced during a study of blood T cell repertoires in COVID-19. Profiling relied on immunoSEQ multiplex PCR, and the TCRdb table lists in-frame clones only, not all of them. Here the sample spans 120,000 or so clones, about four fifths being singletons. The TCR originated in a woman in her 50s with acute or convalescent COVID-19. What was sequenced was peripheral blood.

The CDR3 region is CASSPNPTKHGYTF. The CDR3 DNA reads as TGTGCCAGCAGTCCAAACCCGACAAAACATGGCTACACCTTC. This sequence joins TRBV6-5 and TRBJ1-2, with no clear D. CDR3 length equals 14 residues. Germline values: CDR1 MNHEY, CDR2 SVGAGI. V was trimmed by 5 bases and J by 6 bases, leaving 16 bases between them.